What follows are 20 T cell receptor beta chains derived from one specimen sequenced in a study of human T cells and chemical hapten exposure (dated by TCRdb to the early 2020s). The time point label corresponds to: healthy volunteer bleed at 2 weeks. Total RNA was extracted from unfractionated whole blood collected in Tempus Blood RNA tubes. Library preparation employed RACE. Sequencing instrument: NextSeq 500. TCRdb trimmed the raw reads at Q25, called clones with MiXCR and kept productive beta chains. Rows are combined by CDR3 protein, so each entry shows the most common genes and DNA. Within this sample are 130,000 or so distinct CDR3 sequences, with roughly 9% of them counted one time only. The ten largest clonotypes hold around 1.7% of the sample. The sequencing input was whole blood. All receptors come from a male donor in good health. Some clones in this sample may be carry-over from other donors' samples.

The CDR3 coding sequence is TGCAGTGCTACCGACAATACTAGAAGTCGCGAAGGGACCCAGTACTTC. Its translation: CSATDNTRSREGTQYF. The V gene is TRBV20-1, the J gene TRBJ2-5; possibly TRBD2 for D (5 bases). The length of the CDR3 is 16 residues. Per the germline V gene, CDR1 is DFQATT and CDR2 is SNEGSKA (reference sequence). Between the trimmed V and J ends, which lost 4 bases and 7 bases, there was a span of 25 bases.

This clonotype was seen ten or more times. The chain carries TRBV6-2 or TRBV6-3 and TRBJ1-6; D call uncertain. The CDR3 is 16 residues long. CDR1 and CDR2 (germline): MNHEY, SVGEGT. Trimming left V 2 bases short and J 8 bases short, with 16 bases between. The chain's CDR3 is CASSYRGGGPYSPLHF. DNA for the CDR3: TGTGCCAGCAGTTACCGTGGCGGCGGGCCGTATTCACCCCTCCACTTT.

This clonotype appeared a few times. The rearrangement uses TRBV20-1 and TRBJ2-3; D is perhaps TRBD1 (6 bases). The CDR3 has 15 residues. V was pared by 1 base and J by 4 bases, with 15 bases between. The germline V gene encodes CDR1 DFQATT and CDR2 SNEGSKA (reference sequence). The CDR3 coding sequence is TGCAGTGCTAGAGTTCAGGGACACATGTCAGATACGCAGTATTTT. It yields the protein CSARVQGHMSDTQYF.

This clonotype occurred a few times. This chain joins TRBV5-1 and TRBJ2-1; a weak D match, TRBD2 (7 bases). Germline CDR1 and CDR2: SGHRS and YFSETQ. The CDR3 is 16 amino acids. Trimming shortened V by 3 bases and J by 3 bases, and 16 bases separated the two germline ends. The CDR3 sequence is CASSYSSGGIYNEQFF. The CDR3 DNA is TGCGCCAGCAGCTACTCCTCGGGGGGCATCTACAATGAGCAGTTCTTC.

This clonotype was seen more than once but under ten times. The chain has TRBV27 and TRBJ2-1; unclear D gene. The CDR3 runs 13 residues. V was trimmed by 2 bases and J by 8 bases, leaving 10 bases between them. Germline loops: CDR1 MNHEY, CDR2 SMNVEV (reference sequence). CDR3 coding DNA: TGTGCCAGCAGTTTAAGGAAGGCGGATGAGCAGTTCTTC. Translation gives CASSLRKADEQFF.

The sample holds many counts of this clonotype. The chain is built from TRBV7-9 and TRBJ1-1; D is unclear. Trimming removed 1 base at V and 6 bases at J, with 6 bases between. Per the germline V gene, CDR1 is SEHNR and CDR2 is FQNEAQ (reference sequence). The CDR3 spans 12 residues. For the CDR3, the DNA is TGTGCCAGCAGCTTAGATGAGGCTGAAGCTTTCTTT. This translates into CASSLDEAEAFF.

This clonotype was seen ten or more times. The chain couples TRBV20-1 to TRBJ2-1, with 9 bases matching TRBD2. This CDR3 has 14 residues. The V gene end was trimmed by 6 bases and the J gene end by 7 bases; junction bases not matched to a gene: 10. Germline assignment: CDR1 DFQATT and CDR2 SNEGSKA (reference sequence). The CDR3 DNA is TGCAGTGCCCGGGCGTCAGCGGGAGGTAATGAGCAGTTCTTC. Its translation is CSARASAGGNEQFF.

This clonotype was counted ten times or more. The chain couples TRBV15 to TRBJ2-2; TRBD2 is a possible D gene (6 bases). The CDR3 is 14 amino acids. Germline lookup yields CDR1 LNHNV and CDR2 YYDKDF (reference sequence). Trimming took off 1 base at V and 7 bases at J, with 10 bases between the two ends. CDR3 protein: CATSRVGGGGELFF. The CDR3 nucleotides read TGTGCCACCAGCAGAGTGGGAGGAGGCGGGGAGCTGTTTTTT.

This clonotype was observed many times. The rearrangement joins TRBV13 to TRBJ2-7, with D possibly being TRBD1 (7 bases). V was cut by 5 bases and J by 11 bases, with 16 bases left in between. Per the germline V gene, CDR1 is PRHDT and CDR2 is FYEKMQ (reference sequence). This CDR3 has 12 amino acids. CDR3 DNA: TGTGCCAGCAGCCCCATAGGCAGGGGGGAGTACTTC. It yields the protein CASSPIGRGEYF.

The chain links TRBV6-4 to TRBJ2-7; D might be TRBD1 (5 bases). Per the germline V gene, CDR1 is MRHNA and CDR2 is SNTAGT. Trimming took 7 bases from V and 0 from J, leaving 22 bases between them. This CDR3 has 17 amino acids. The CDR3 bases are TGTGCCAGCAATACTACCCTAGGGGCAAGGAGCTCCTACGAGCAGTACTTC. This codes for CASNTTLGARSSYEQYF.

This clonotype was recorded many times. The chain carries TRBV7-3 and TRBJ2-7; D is tentatively TRBD1 or TRBD2 (5 bases each). Trimming removed 3 bases from V and 4 bases from J, with 13 bases in between. The germline V gene has CDR1 SGHTA and CDR2 FQGTGA. This CDR3 contains 14 residues. CDR3 coding DNA: TGTGCCAGCAGCTTTCCCTCGGGGCTTTACGAGCAGTACTTC. Protein: CASSFPSGLYEQYF.

J is TRBJ2-5 and V is TRBV5-6, with 8 bases aligning to TRBD2. The junction had 4 bases not matched to a gene; V was cut back by 2 bases and J by 4 bases. Germline CDR1 and CDR2: SGHDT and YYEEEE. This CDR3 spans 14 amino acids. The CDR3 loop reads CASSLGTSTETQYF. The CDR3 DNA sequence: TGTGCCAGCAGCTTAGGGACTAGTACAGAGACCCAGTACTTC. Supplemented by reference TRBV5-6 and TRBJ2-5, the full variable domain reads DAGVTQSPTHLIKTRGQQVTLRCSPKSGHDTVSWYQQALGQGPQFIFQYYEEEERQRGNFPDRFSGHQFPNYSSELNVNALLLGDSALYLCASSLGTSTETQYFGPGTRLLVL.

V is TRBV2 and J is TRBJ2-5; D not certain. The CDR3 has 14 residues. The V and J ends lost 8 bases and 4 bases respectively, with 17 bases between them. Germline V CDR1 and CDR2: SNHLY, FYNNEI. The CDR3 region has the DNA TGTGCCAGCTTAGGCGGTTTTCGCGGAGAGACCCAGTACTTC. Its translation is CASLGGFRGETQYF. Based on the CDR3 plus reference TRBV2 and TRBJ2-5, the full variable domain is EPEVTQTPSHQVTQMGQEVILRCVPISNHLYFYWYRQILGQKVEFLVSFYNNEISEKSEIFDDQFSVERPDGSNFTLKIRSTKLEDSAMYFCASLGGFRGETQYFGPGTRLLVL.

In this sample, this clonotype turned up many times. The V and J genes are TRBV4-2 and TRBJ1-3; no definite D call. V lost 0 bases and J 0 bases, leaving 6 bases between the germline ends. Germline CDR1 and CDR2: LGHNA and YNFKEQ. The CDR3 has 15 amino acids. In DNA form, the CDR3 reads TGTGCCAGCAGCCAAGATCCGCGCTCTGGAAACACCATATATTTT. This translates into CASSQDPRSGNTIYF.

In this sample, this clonotype turned up many times. The gene calls are TRBV4-2 and TRBJ1-5, with TRBD1 identical over 9 bases. The CDR3 has 17 amino acids. Germline trimming cut 0 bases from V and 6 bases from J; bases unmatched to any gene: 9. CDR1 is LGHNA and CDR2 is YNFKEQ in the germline V gene. The CDR3: CASSQDTVGQGGQPQHF. The DNA of the CDR3 is TGTGCCAGCAGCCAAGATACGGTGGGACAGGGAGGTCAGCCCCAGCATTTT.

This clonotype was detected ten times or more. The chain combines TRBV29-1 with TRBJ2-7, with 9 nucleotides matching TRBD1. Germline assignment: CDR1 SQVTM and CDR2 ANQGSEA. The CDR3 spans 16 residues. After removal of 4 bases from V and 4 bases from J, the junction contained 14 bases not matched to a gene. The CDR3 DNA sequence: TGCAGCGTTGCCGGCATACCGGGACAGGGTTCGTACGAGCAGTACTTC. It specifies CSVAGIPGQGSYEQYF.

This clonotype was observed at least ten times. The chain couples TRBV7-9 to TRBJ2-7, with 8 nucleotides matching TRBD1. CDR1 and CDR2 (germline): SEHNR, FQNEAQ (reference sequence). V dropped 4 bases and J dropped 1; count of bases not matched to a gene: 3. CDR3 length: 14 amino acids. The CDR3 loop reads CASSSRDRSYEQYF. In DNA form, the CDR3 reads TGTGCCAGCAGCTCCCGGGACAGGTCCTACGAGCAGTACTTC.

This clonotype was seen many times. The rearrangement joins TRBV7-9 to TRBJ2-4; 8 bases fit TRBD2. This CDR3 has 17 amino acids. Losses at the gene ends were 3 bases for V and 1 base for J; bases not matched to a gene: 8. Germline V gives CDR1 SEHNR, CDR2 FQNEAQ (reference sequence). CDR3 bases: TGTGCCAGCAGCTTTATACTAGCGGCACCTGCCAAAAACATTCAGTACTTC. Encoded protein: CASSFILAAPAKNIQYF.

This clonotype was recorded many times. The chain is built from TRBV12-3 or TRBV12-4 and TRBJ1-5; unclear D gene. Deletions cut 5 bases from V and 9 bases from J, with 17 bases between. The length of the CDR3 is 14 residues. Here the CDR3 reads CASSGSGSKGPQHF. CDR3 in DNA: TGTGCCAGCAGTGGCTCTGGCTCTAAGGGGCCCCAGCATTTT.

The chain has TRBV20-1 and TRBJ2-7; 7 positions agree with TRBD2. CDR1 is DFQATT, CDR2 SNEGSKA, per germline (reference sequence). V shed 1 base, J shed 4 bases, and the junction held 7 bases outside the gene matches. This CDR3 region has 14 residues. The CDR3 coding sequence is TGCAGTGCTAGAGGCCGGGACTATGAGTACGAGCAGTACTTC. Protein sequence: CSARGRDYEYEQYF.